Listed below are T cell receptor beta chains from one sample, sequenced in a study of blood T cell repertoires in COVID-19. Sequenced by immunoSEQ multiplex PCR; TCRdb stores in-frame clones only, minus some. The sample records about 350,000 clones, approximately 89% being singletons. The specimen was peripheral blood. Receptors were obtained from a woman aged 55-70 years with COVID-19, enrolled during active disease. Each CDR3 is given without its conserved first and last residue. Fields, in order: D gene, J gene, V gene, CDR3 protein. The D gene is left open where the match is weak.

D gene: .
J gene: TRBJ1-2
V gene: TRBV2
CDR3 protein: ASRGRGLGSYGYT

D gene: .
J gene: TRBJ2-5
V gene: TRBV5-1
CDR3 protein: ASSPGTTGETQY

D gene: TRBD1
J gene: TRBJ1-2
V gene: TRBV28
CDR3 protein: ASRSGTEYGYT

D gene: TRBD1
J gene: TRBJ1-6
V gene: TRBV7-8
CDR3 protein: ASSVGTGNSPLH

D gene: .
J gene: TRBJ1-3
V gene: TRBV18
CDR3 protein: ASSGTTLGDTIY

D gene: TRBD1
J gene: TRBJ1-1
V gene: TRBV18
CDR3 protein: ASSPGQGAEAF

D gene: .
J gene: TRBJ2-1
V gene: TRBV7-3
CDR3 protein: ASSLTNSAPHEQF

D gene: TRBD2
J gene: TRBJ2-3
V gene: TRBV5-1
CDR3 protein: ASSSRGDYSTDTQY

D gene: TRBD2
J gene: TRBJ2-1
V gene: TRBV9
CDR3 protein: ASGRGVESSYNEQF

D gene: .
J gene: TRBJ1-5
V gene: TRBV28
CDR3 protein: ASSLSGQPQH

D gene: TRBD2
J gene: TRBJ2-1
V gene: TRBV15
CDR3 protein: ATSRRGGPYNEQF

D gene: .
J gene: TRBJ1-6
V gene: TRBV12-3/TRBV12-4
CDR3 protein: ASNRDNSPLH

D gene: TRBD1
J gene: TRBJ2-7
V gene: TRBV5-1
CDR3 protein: ASSLARDRGASSSYEQY

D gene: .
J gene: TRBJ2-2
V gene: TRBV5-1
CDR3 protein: ASRPDRPTGELF

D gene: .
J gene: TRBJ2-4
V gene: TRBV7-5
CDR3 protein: VRSRRGTSVLLY

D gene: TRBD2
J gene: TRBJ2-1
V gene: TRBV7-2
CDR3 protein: ASSFGAGVYNEQF

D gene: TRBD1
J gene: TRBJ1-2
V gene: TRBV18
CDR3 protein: ASSRSDRGLGGYT

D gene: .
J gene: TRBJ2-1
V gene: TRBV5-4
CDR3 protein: ASSRDPGTHNEQF

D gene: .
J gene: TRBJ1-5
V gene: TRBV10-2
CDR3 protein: ASSPGQPNQPQH

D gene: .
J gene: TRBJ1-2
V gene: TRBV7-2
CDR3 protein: ASTPQKEPSLNYGYT

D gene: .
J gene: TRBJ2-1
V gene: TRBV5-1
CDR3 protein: ASSPGGGGAYNEQF

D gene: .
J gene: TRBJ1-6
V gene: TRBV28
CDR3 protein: ASSLLGRTLH

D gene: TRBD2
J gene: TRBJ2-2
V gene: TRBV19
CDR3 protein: ASSTFSGGARYGELF

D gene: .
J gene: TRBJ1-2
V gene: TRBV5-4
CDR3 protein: ASSLDGNYGYT

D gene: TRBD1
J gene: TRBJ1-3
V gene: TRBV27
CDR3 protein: ASSPDRGTGNTIY

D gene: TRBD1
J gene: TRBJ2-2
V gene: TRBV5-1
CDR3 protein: ASSFGQGRTGELF

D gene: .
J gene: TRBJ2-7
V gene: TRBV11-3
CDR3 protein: ASSLRSGSSYGQY